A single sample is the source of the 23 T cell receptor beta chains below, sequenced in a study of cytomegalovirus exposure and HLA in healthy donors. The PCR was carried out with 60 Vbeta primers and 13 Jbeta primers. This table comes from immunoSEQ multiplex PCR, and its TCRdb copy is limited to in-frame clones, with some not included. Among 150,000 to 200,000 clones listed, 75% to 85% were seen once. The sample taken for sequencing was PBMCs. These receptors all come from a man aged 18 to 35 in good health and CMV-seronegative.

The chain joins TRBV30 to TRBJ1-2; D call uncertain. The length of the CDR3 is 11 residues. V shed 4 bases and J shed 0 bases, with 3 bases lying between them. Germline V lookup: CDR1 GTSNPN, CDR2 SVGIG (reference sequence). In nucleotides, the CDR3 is TGTGCCTGGACAGCTAACTATGGCTACACCTTC. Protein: CAWTANYGYTF.

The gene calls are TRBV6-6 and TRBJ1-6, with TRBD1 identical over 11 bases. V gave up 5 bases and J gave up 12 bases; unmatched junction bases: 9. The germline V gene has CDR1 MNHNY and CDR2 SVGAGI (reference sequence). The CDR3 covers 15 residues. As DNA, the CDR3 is TGTGCCAGCAGTCCCGGACAGGGGGCGGTTGTACCCCTCCACTTT. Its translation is CASSPGQGAVVPLHF.

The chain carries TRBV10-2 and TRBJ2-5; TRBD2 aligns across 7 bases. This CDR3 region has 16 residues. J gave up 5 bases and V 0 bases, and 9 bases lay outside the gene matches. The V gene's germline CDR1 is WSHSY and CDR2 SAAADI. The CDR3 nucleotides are TGCGCCAGCAGTGAGTCGGGAGCGGGGTTGTGGGAGACCCAGTACTTC. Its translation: CASSESGAGLWETQYF.

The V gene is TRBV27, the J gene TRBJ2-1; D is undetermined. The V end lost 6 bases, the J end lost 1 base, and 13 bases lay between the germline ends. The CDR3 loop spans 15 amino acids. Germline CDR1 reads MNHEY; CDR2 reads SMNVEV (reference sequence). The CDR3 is CASRPTGFSYNEQFF. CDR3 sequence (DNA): TGTGCCAGCAGACCCACGGGTTTTTCCTACAATGAGCAGTTCTTC.

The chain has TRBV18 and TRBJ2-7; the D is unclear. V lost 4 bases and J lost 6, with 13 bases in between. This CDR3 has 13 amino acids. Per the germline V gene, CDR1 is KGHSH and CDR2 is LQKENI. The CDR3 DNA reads TGTGCCAGCTCACTCCTGGAATACAGCGAGCAGTACTTC. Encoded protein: CASSLLEYSEQYF. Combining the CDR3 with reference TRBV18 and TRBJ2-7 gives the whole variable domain NAGVMQNPRHLVRRRGQEARLRCSPMKGHSHVYWYRQLPEEGLKFMVYLQKENIIDESGMPKERFSAEFPKEGPSILRIQQVVRGDSAAYFCASSLLEYSEQYFGPGTRLTVT.

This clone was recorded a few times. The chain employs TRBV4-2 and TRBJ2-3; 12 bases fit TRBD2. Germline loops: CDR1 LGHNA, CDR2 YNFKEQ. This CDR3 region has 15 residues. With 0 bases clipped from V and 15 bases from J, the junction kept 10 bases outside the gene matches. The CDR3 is CASSQDPLLAGGQYF. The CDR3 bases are TGTGCCAGCAGCCAAGACCCGTTACTAGCGGGGGGCCAATATTTT.

The CDR3 nucleotides are TGTGCCAGCAGCTTAGTTCCGGGAGGGGGCGAGCAGTACTTC. It specifies CASSLVPGGGEQYF. The chain uses TRBV7-2 and TRBJ2-7; 8 nucleotides line up with TRBD2. The CDR3 covers 14 residues. V trimming: 1 base; J trimming: 6 bases; junction bases outside the gene matches: 5. The germline V gene has CDR1 SGHTA and CDR2 FQGNSA.

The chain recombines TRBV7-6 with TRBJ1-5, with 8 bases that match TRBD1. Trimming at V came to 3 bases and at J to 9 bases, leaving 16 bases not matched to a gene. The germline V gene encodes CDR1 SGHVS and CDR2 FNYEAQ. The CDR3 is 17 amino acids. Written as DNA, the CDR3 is TGTGCCAGCAGCTTGTGTAGGACAGGGAGTTTCCCAAGGCCCCAGCATTTT. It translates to CASSLCRTGSFPRPQHF.

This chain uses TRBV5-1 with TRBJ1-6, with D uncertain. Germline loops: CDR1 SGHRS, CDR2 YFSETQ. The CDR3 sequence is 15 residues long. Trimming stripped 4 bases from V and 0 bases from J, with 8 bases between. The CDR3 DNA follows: TGCGCCAGCAGCGGGGAGAGCTCCTATAATTCACCCCTCCACTTT. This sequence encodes CASSGESSYNSPLHF.

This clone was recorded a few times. CDR3 nucleotide sequence: TGTGCCAGCAGCTGGGGACAGGCAACTAATGAAAAACTGTTTTTT. This sequence encodes CASSWGQATNEKLFF. The chain carries TRBV11-3 and TRBJ1-4, with 8 bases matching TRBD1. This CDR3 spans 15 amino acids. V lost 4 bases to trimming and J lost 0 bases; unmatched junction nucleotides: 1. Germline lookup yields CDR1 SGHNT and CDR2 YENEEA.

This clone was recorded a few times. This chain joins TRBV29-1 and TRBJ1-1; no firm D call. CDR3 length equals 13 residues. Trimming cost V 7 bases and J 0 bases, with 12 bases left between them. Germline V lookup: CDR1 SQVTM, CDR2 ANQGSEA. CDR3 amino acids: CSAKPSMNTEAFF. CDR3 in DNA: TGCAGCGCGAAGCCGTCAATGAACACTGAAGCTTTCTTT.

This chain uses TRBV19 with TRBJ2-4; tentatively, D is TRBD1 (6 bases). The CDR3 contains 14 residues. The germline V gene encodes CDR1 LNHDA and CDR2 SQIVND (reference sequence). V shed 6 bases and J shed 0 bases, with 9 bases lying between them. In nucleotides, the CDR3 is TGTGCCAGTAGGCCCAGGGGAGCCAAAAACATTCAGTACTTC. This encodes CASRPRGAKNIQYF. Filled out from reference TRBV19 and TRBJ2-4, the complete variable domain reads DGGITQSPKYLFRKEGQNVTLSCEQNLNHDAMYWYRQDPGQGLRLIYYSQIVNDFQKGDIAEGYSVSREKKESFPLTVTSAQKNPTAFYLCASRPRGAKNIQYFGAGTRLSVL.

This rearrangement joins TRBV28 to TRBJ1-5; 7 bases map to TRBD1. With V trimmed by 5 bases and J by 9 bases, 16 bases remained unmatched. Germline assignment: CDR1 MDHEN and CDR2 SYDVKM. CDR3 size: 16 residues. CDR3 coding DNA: TGTGCCAGCAGTCCCCGGGGACAGCTAATCATGCGGCCCCAGCATTTT. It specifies CASSPRGQLIMRPQHF.

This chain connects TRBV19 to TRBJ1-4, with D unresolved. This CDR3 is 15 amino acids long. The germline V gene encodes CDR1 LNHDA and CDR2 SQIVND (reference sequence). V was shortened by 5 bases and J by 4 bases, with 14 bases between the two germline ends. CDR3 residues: CASSRPPGDNEKLFF. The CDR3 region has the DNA TGTGCCAGTAGTCGGCCCCCTGGAGATAATGAAAAACTGTTTTTT.

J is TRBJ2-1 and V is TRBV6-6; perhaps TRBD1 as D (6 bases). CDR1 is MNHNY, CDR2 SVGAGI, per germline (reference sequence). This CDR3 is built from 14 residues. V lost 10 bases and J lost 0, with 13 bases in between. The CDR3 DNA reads TGTGCCACACGAGGGGGAGACTCCTACAATGAGCAGTTCTTC. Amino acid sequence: CATRGGDSYNEQFF.

The CDR3 sequence is CASSQGRGGHYEQYF. The DNA for the CDR3 is TGCGCCAGCAGCCAAGGGCGGGGGGGTCACTACGAGCAGTACTTC. The rearrangement links TRBV4-3 to TRBJ2-7, with TRBD2 matching over 9 bases. Germline CDR1 reads LGHNA; CDR2 reads YSLEER. The CDR3 sequence is 15 residues long. V was clipped by 1 base and J by 3 bases; unmatched bases: 4.

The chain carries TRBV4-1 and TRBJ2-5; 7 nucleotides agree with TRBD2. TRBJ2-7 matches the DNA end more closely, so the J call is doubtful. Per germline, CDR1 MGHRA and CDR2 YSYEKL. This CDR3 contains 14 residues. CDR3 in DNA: TGCGCCAGCAGCCAAGAAGGTGGCGGGGGCGAGCAGTACTTC. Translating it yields CASSQEGGGGEQYF.

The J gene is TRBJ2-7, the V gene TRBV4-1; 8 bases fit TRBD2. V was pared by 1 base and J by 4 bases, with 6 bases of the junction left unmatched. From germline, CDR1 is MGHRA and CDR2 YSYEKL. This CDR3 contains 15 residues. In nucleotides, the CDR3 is TGCGCCAGCAGCCAAGCACTAGCGGAGGATTACGAGCAGTACTTC. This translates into CASSQALAEDYEQYF.

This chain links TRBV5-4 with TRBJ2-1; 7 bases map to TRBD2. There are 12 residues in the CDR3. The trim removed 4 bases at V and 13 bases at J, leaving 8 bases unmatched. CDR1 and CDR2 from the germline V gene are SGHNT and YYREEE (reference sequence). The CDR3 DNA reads TGTGCCAGCAGCGTAAGCGGGACTTTTCAGTTCTTC. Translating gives CASSVSGTFQFF.

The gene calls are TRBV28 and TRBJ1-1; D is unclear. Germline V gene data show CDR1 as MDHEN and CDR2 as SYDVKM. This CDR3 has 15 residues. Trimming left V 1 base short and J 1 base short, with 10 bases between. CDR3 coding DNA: TGTGCCAGCAGTTTATCGGGTCCGGGGAACACTGAAGCTTTCTTT. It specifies CASSLSGPGNTEAFF.

The CDR3 region is CASSLEGRGLAGETQYF. CDR3 nucleotides: TGTGCCAGCAGCTTGGAAGGAAGAGGCCTAGCGGGAGAGACCCAGTACTTC. This chain joins TRBV5-6 and TRBJ2-5, with 8 bases aligning to TRBD2. CDR1 and CDR2 (germline): SGHDT, YYEEEE. This CDR3 is 17 amino acids long. The J segment lost 4 bases and the V segment lost 0 bases, leaving 11 bases of the junction unmatched.

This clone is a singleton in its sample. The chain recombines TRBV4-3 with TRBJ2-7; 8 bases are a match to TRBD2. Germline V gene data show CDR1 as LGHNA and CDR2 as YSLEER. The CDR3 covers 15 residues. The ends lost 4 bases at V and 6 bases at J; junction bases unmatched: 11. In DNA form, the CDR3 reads TGCGCCAGCAGCCCCTCTTACGGGACTAGGTCCGAGCAGTACTTC. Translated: CASSPSYGTRSEQYF.

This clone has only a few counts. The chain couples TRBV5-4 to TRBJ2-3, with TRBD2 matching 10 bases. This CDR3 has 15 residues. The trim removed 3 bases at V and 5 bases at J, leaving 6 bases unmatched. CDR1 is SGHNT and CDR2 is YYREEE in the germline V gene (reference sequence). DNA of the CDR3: TGTGCCAGCAGCTCAGCTAGCGGGAGTAGAGATACGCAGTATTTT. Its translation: CASSSASGSRDTQYF.